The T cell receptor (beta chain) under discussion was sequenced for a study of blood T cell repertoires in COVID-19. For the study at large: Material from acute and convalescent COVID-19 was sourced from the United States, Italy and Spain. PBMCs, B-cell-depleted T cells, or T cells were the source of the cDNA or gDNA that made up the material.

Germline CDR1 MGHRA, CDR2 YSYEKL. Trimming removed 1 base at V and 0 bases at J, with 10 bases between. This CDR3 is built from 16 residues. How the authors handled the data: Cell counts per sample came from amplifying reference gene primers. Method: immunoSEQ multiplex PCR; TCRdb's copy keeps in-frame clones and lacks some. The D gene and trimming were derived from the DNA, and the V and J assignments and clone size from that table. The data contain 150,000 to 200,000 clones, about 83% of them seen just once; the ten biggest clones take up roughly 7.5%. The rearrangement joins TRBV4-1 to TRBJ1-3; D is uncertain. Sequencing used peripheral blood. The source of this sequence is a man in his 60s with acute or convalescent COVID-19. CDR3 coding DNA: TGCGCCAGCAGCCAAGGACGGGAACGCTCTGGAAACACCATATATTTT. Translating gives CASSQGRERSGNTIYF.